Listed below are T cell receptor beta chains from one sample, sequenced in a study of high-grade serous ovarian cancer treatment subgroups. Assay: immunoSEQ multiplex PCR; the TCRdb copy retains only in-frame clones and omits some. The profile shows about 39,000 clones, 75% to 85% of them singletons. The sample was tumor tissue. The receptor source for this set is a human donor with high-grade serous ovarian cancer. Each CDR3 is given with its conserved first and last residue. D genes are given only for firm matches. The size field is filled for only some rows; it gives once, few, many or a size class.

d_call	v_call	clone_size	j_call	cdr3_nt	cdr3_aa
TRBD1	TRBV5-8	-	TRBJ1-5	TGTGCCAGCAGCAGCGGACAGGGCAATCAGCCCCAGCATTTT	CASSSGQGNQPQHF
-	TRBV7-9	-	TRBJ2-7	TGTGCCAGCAGCTTAGCAGCGGCAGGCGCCTCCTACGAGCAGTACTTC	CASSLAAAGASYEQYF
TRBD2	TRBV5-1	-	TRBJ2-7	TGCGCCAGCAGCTTGGAGACTAGCGGGAGCTACGAGCAGTACTTC	CASSLETSGSYEQYF
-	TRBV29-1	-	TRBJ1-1	TGCAGCGCAGAGGGTACGGGGGTTGAAGCTTTCTTT	CSAEGTGVEAFF
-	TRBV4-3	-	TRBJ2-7	TGCGCCAGCAGCCAAGAAGTCGTCGACGAGCAGTACTTC	CASSQEVVDEQYF
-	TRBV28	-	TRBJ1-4	TGTGCCAGCGGTGAGACAGTTCATAATGAAAAACTGTTTTTT	CASGETVHNEKLFF
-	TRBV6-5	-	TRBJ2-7	TGTGCCAGCAGTTACTCCATTTCTTTTGGGGGGCAGTACTTC	CASSYSISFGGQYF
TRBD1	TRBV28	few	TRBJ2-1	TGTTCGACAGGGGAAAGAGATGAGCAGTTCTTC	CSTGERDEQFF
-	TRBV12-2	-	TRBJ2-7	TGTGCAAGTCGTTCGACAGGGTATCTGAACGAGCAGTACTTC	CASRSTGYLNEQYF
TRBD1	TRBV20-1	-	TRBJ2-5	TGCAGTGGCGAGGGGGCCGAGACCCAGTACTTC	CSGEGAETQYF
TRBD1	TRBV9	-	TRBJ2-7	TGTGCCAGCAGCTCGGACAGGGACGAGCAGTACTTC	CASSSDRDEQYF
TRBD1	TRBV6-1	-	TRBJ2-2	TGTGCCAGCCGAGACAGGGGAAAGGACACCGGGGAGCTGTTTTTT	CASRDRGKDTGELFF
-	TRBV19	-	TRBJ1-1	TGTGCCAGTAAAAAGATGAACACTGAAGCTTTCTTT	CASKKMNTEAFF
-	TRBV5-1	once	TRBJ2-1	TGCGCCAGCAGCCAAATTAGGGGAGCCTCCACTAATGAGCAGTTCTTC	CASSQIRGASTNEQFF
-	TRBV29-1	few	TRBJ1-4	TGCAGCGTTGCCGGCGAGGGGCGGCGAGGGGCACTGTTTTTT	CSVAGEGRRGALFF
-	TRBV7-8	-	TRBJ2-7	TGTGCCAGCAGCTTAGCCCTCGGGTCGGGCGAGCAGTACTTC	CASSLALGSGEQYF
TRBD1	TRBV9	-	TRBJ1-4	TGTGCCAGCAGCGTAGTCCAGGGGGGGAATGAAAAACTGTTTTTT	CASSVVQGGNEKLFF
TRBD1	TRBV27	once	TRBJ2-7	TGTGCCAGCAGTTTATTTTGGGACAGGGCCTACGAGCAGTACTTC	CASSLFWDRAYEQYF
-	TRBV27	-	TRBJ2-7	TGTGCCAGCAGTTTAGTGGGAGACGGATACGAGCAGTACTTC	CASSLVGDGYEQYF
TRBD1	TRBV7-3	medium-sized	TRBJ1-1	TGTGCCAGCAGCTTAACCGGAGGACAGGACACTGAAGCTTTCTTT	CASSLTGGQDTEAFF
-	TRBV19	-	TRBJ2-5	TGTGCCAGTAGTACGTCGGGGGGCGGGAGCGAGACCCAGTACTTC	CASSTSGGGSETQYF
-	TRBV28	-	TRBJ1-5	TGTGCCAGCGCAGATTATAGCAATCAGCCCCAGCATTTT	CASADYSNQPQHF
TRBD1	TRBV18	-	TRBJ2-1	TGTGCCAGCTCATTCGACAGGGGTCTGTTCTTC	CASSFDRGLFF
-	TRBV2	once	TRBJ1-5	TGTGCCAGCAATCCGGGGACCAGGCAGCCCCAGCATTTT	CASNPGTRQPQHF
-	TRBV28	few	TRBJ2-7	TGTGCCAGCAGTTTAGAGTCATACGAGCAGTACTTC	CASSLESYEQYF
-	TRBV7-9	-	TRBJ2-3	TGTGCCAGCAGCTTATTGTGGGCCCATTGGACAGATACGCAGTATTTT	CASSLLWAHWTDTQYF
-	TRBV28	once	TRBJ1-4	TGTGCCAGCAGTTTACCGGGGACAAGTAATGAAAAACTGTTTTTT	CASSLPGTSNEKLFF
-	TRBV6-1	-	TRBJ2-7	TGTGCCAGCAGTGCACAGGGCCCCTCTTGGGAGCAGTACTTC	CASSAQGPSWEQYF
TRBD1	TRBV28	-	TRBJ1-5	TGTGCCAGCAGTTTCTTCGGACAGGGAGGCAATCAGCCCCAGCATTTT	CASSFFGQGGNQPQHF
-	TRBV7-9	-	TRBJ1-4	TGTGCCAGCAGCAAAAAGGGGGGGCAGGTTGAAAAACTGTTTTTT	CASSKKGGQVEKLFF
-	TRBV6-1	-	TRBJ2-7	TGTGCCAGCATACGAGCAGGGGCGGAATACGAGCAGTACTTC	CASIRAGAEYEQYF
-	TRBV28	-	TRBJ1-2	TGTGCCAGCAGCCCTGACAGCCTCGGAAACTATGGCTACACCTTC	CASSPDSLGNYGYTF
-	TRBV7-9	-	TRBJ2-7	TGTGCCAGCAACAACTACGAGCAGTACTTC	CASNNYEQYF
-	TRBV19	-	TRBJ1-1	TGTGCCAGTAATAAGGGGCAAAACGCTGAAGCTTTCTTT	CASNKGQNAEAFF
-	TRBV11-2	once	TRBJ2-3	TGTGCCAGCAGCTTAGATCCGGGGATGATCGGGGATACGCAGTATTTT	CASSLDPGMIGDTQYF
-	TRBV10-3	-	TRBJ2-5	TGTGCCATCAGTGAGTCGAATTTTGGAGAGACCCAGTACTTC	CAISESNFGETQYF
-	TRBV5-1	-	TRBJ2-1	TGCGCCAGTTCACTCCTTTCCCTTTACAATGAGCAGTTCTTC	CASSLLSLYNEQFF